Detailed here is one T cell receptor beta chain. Its antigen is undetermined. Germline trimming cut 4 bases from V and 6 bases from J; bases unmatched to any gene: 7. In germline, CDR1 is SGHVS, CDR2 FNYEAQ. The CDR3 consists of 15 residues. The data belong to a study of cytomegalovirus exposure and HLA in healthy donors. Findings and caveats of the study: Cytomegalovirus-associated TCR beta chains were listed, numbering over 150.

60 Vbeta and 13 Jbeta primers were used in PCR. Sequenced by immunoSEQ multiplex PCR; TCRdb stores in-frame clones only, minus some. The sample has about 140,000 clones; 70% to 80% are singletons. The genes are TRBV7-6 and TRBJ2-4; 9 bases fit TRBD1. The receptor was derived from a woman in her 40s in good health and CMV-seropositive. The sample comprised PBMCs. The CDR3 loop reads CASSSSGTGTNIQYF. CDR3 coding DNA: TGTGCCAGCAGCTCCTCCGGGACAGGGACAAACATTCAGTACTTC.